This passage covers 5 T cell receptor beta chains from one sample sequenced in a study of CD8+CD57+ T cells in acquired aplastic anemia (dated by TCRdb to 2017 to 2018). Reads for this sample came from an Illumina HiSeq 2000. Genomic DNA served as template for TCR beta VDJ combination and CDR3 sequence profiling. TCRdb reran the public reads through fastp at Q25 and MiXCR, keeping productive beta chains. Records with the same CDR3 protein are collapsed into one entry carrying the most frequent genes and DNA. The sample yields around 250,000 distinct CDR3 sequences; roughly 80% were counted once. Approximately 40% of the sample is taken by the ten largest. Expansion of CD8+CD57+ cells had been shown by flow cytometry in the patients chosen for sequencing. Sequenced material: sorted CD4+, CD8+, or CD8+CD57+ T cells (not recorded which) from PBMCs. These receptor sequences come from a human donor with aplastic anemia.

In regard to this clonotype: It is likely a read error, because the conserved phenylalanine at the end of the CDR3 is missing. Because the CDR3's place on the DNA is in doubt, the DNA is left out and the CDR3 is given as listed by TCRdb. The chain has TRBV15 and TRBJ2-3. The germline V gene encodes CDR1 LNHNV and CDR2 YYDKDF (reference sequence). Including both end residues, the CDR3 is 16 amino acids long. CDR3 residues: CATSRGRQEGTDTLGL.

This chain connects TRBV9 to TRBJ2-7; 9 nucleotides agree with TRBD1. J was trimmed by 2 bases and V by 4 bases; bases with no gene match: 4. Germline assignment: CDR1 SGDLS and CDR2 YYNGEE. This CDR3 is 14 amino acids long. In DNA form, the CDR3 reads TGTGCCAGCAGCTTTCGGACAGGGGCCTACGAGCAGTACTTC. It specifies CASSFRTGAYEQYF.

This sequence joins TRBV7-9 and TRBJ1-1, with a weak D call TRBD1 (5 bases). The CDR3 is made up of 15 amino acids. CDR1 and CDR2 (germline): SEHNR, FQNEAQ (reference sequence). Trimming stripped 3 bases from V and 14 bases from J, with 25 bases between. In nucleotides, the CDR3 is TGTGCCAGCAGCTTTCAACCAAGCGGGGGGAGCGATGAGTTCTTT. Amino acids: CASSFQPSGGSDEFF.

Concerning this clonotype itself: Because the CDR3's place on the DNA is in doubt, the DNA is left out and the CDR3 is given as listed by TCRdb. This sequence joins TRBV7-9 and TRBJ1-2. The CDR3 length is 15 residues, termini included. Per germline, CDR1 SEHNR and CDR2 FQNEAQ (reference sequence). The CDR3 protein is CASSSSDTQYFGSTF.

The CDR3, as DNA: TGTGCCAGCAGCCCCGGGGACCGACAGGGAGACACCTTTGAAGCTTTCTTT. It translates to CASSPGDRQGDTFEAFF. The chain is built from TRBV7-3 and TRBJ1-1; 7 nucleotides align to TRBD1. J was trimmed by 7 bases and V by 5 bases; bases with no gene match: 19. Germline values: CDR1 SGHTA, CDR2 FQGTGA. The CDR3 has 17 residues.